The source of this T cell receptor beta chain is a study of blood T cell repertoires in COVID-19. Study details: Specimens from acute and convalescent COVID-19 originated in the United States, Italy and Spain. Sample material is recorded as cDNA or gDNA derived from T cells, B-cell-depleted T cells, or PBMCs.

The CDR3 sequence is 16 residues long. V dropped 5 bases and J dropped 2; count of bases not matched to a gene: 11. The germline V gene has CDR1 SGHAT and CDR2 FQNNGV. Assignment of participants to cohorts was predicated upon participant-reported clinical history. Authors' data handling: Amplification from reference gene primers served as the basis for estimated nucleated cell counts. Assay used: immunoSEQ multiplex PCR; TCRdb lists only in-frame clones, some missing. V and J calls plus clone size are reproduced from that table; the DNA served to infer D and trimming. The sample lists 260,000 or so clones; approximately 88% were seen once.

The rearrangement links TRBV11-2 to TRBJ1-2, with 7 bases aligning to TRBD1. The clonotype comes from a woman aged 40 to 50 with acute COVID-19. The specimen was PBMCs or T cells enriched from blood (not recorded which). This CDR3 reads CASSPLTGNKNYGYTF. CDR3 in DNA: TGTGCCAGCAGCCCCCTGACAGGGAATAAAAACTATGGCTACACCTTC.